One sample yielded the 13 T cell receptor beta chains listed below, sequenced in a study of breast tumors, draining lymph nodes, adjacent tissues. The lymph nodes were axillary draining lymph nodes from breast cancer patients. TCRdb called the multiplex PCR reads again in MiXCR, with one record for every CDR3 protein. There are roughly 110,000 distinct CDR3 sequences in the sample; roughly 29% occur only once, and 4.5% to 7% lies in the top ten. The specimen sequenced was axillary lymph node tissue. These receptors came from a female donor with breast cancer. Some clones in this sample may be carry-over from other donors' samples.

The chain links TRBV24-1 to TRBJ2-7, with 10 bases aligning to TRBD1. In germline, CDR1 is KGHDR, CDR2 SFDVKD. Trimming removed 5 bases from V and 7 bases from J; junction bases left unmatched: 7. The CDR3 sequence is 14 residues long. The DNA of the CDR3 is TGTGCCACCAGTGGCGACAGGGGGCTTCGGGAGCAGTACTTC. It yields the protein CATSGDRGLREQYF.

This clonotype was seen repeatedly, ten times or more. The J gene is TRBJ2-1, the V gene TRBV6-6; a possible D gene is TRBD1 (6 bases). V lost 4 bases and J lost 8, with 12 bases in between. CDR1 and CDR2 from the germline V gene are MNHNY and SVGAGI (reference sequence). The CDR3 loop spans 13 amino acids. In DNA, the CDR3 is TGTGCCAGCAGTTCAAGACCAGGGGATGAGCAGTTCTTC. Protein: CASSSRPGDEQFF.

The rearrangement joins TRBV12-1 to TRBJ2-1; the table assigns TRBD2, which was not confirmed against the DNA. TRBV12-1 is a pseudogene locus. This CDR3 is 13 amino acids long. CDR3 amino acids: CASSFRRTEKQFF. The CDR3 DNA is TGTGCCAGCAGCTTTAGGAGGACCGAAAAGCAGTTCTTC.

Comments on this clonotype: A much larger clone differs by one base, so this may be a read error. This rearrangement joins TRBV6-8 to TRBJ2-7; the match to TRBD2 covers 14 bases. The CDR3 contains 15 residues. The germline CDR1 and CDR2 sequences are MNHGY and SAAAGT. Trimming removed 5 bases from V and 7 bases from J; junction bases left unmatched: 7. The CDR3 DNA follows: TGTGCCAGCAGTCATCCGGGACTAGCGGGAGTTGAGCAGTACTTC. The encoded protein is CASSHPGLAGVEQYF.

CDR3 sequence: CSARTIAGRSKNIQYF. For the CDR3, the DNA is TGCAGTGCTAGGACCATAGCGGGTCGGTCCAAAAACATTCAGTACTTC. The chain uses TRBV20-1 and TRBJ2-4; TRBD2 matches 7 bases. With 3 bases clipped from V and 2 bases from J, the junction kept 10 bases outside the gene matches. CDR3 length: 16 amino acids. In germline, CDR1 is DFQATT, CDR2 SNEGSKA (reference sequence).

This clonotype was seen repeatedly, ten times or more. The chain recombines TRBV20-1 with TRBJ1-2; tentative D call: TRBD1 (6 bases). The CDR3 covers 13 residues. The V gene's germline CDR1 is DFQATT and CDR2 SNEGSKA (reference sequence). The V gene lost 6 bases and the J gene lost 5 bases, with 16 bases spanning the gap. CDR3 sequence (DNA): TGCAGTGCGTCCGACAGGAAGAAATATGGCTACACCTTC. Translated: CSASDRKKYGYTF.

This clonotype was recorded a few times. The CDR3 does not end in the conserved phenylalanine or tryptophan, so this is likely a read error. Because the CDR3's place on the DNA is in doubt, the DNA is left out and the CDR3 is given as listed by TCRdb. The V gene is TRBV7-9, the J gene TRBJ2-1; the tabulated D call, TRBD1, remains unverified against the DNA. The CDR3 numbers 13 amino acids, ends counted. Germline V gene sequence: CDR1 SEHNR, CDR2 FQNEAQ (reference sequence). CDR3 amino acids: CASSLATTGGWYV.

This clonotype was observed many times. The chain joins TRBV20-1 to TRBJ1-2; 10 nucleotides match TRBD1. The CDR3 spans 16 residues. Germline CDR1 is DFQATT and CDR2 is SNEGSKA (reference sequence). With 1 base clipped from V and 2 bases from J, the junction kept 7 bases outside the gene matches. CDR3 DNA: TGCAGTGCTAGAGCGGCTCAGGGACAGGGGAACTATGGCTACACCTTC. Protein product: CSARAAQGQGNYGYTF.

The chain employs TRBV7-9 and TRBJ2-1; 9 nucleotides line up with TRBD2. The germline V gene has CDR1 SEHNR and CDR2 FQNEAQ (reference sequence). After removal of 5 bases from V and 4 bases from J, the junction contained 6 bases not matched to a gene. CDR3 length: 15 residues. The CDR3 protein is CASSRLADPYNEQFF. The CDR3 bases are TGTGCCAGCAGCCGACTAGCGGATCCTTACAATGAGCAGTTCTTC.

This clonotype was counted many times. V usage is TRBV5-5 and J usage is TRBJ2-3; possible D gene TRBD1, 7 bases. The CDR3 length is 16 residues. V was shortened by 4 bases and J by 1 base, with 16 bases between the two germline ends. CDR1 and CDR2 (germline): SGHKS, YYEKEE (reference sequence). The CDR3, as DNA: TGTGCCAGCAGCACCTCAGTCAGGGGGGGCACAGATACGCAGTATTTT. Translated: CASSTSVRGGTDTQYF.

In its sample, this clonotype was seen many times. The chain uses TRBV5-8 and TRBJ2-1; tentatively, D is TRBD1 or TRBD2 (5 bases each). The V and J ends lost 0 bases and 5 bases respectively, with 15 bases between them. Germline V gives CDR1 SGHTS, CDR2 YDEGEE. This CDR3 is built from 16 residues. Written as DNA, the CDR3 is TGTGCCAGCAGCTTGGTCCGGAGGACAACTAACAATGAGCAGTTCTTC. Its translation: CASSLVRRTTNNEQFF. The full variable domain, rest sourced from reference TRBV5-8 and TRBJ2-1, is EAGVTQSPTHLIKTRGQQATLRCSPISGHTSVYWYQQALGLGLQFLLWYDEGEERNRGNFPPRFSGRQFPNYSSELNVNALELEDSALYLCASSLVRRTTNNEQFFGPGTRLTVL.

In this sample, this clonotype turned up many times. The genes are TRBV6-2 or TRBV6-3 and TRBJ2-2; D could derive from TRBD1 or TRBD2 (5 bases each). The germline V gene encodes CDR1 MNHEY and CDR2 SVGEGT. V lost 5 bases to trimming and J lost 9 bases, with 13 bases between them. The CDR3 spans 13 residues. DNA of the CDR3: TGTGCCAGCAGTGCCACCCCGGGACGGGAGCTGTTTTTT. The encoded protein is CASSATPGRELFF.

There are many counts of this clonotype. The CDR3 DNA sequence: TGTGCCAGCAGCTCCGGACAGGGTTGGAGTCAGCCCCAGCATTTT. Residues: CASSSGQGWSQPQHF. The J gene is TRBJ1-5, the V gene TRBV7-9, with 8 bases that match TRBD1. CDR1 and CDR2 from the germline V gene are SEHNR and FQNEAQ (reference sequence). The V segment lost 4 bases and the J segment 6 bases; nucleotides outside the gene matches: 8. The length of the CDR3 is 15 residues.